Included here is one T cell receptor (beta chain) sequence, with context. Its target is not known. The sample is drawn from a study of T cell responses to AZD1222 COVID-19 vaccine. Study results and limitations: At baseline, just five to seven AZD1222 recipients tested seropositive. Donors, mostly white British, included more females; clonal diversity was possibly underestimated. Mapped onto spike, vaccine-associated CD4 TCRs spanned it and were dominant at 160-218 and 743-854.

Libraries were prepared by immunoSEQ multiplex PCR; TCRdb keeps only in-frame clonotypes and omits some of them. The sample lists under 120,000 clones, approximately 90% occurring once. The CDR3 has 15 amino acids. V shed 4 bases and J 5 bases; nucleotides not matched to a gene: 5. Germline loops: CDR1 LGHNA, CDR2 YNFKEQ. This receptor was identified in an adult who received the AZD1222 COVID-19 vaccine. This rearrangement joins TRBV4-2 to TRBJ1-1; 12 bases align to TRBD1. The material was peripheral blood, obtained 28 days after the second AZD1222 dose. CDR3 DNA: TGTGCCAGCAGCCTGGGACAGGGGGCGCAAACTGAAGCTTTCTTT. Translating gives CASSLGQGAQTEAFF.